This T cell receptor (beta chain) was sequenced in a study of cytomegalovirus exposure and HLA in healthy donors. Only one count was recorded for this clone. Clones were read by immunoSEQ multiplex PCR, and TCRdb kept only the in-frame ones, dropping some. The repertoire holds 100,000 to 150,000 clones, with nearly 90% as singletons. The sequence came from a woman aged 18-29 years in good health and CMV-seronegative. Sequencing was performed on PBMCs.

CDR3 in amino acids: CASSLGTMNTEAFF. In nucleotides, the CDR3 is TGTGCCAGCAGCTTGGGGACAATGAACACTGAAGCTTTCTTT. The rearrangement uses TRBV5-4 and TRBJ1-1; TRBD1 is a possible D gene (5 bases). Trimming pared 0 bases from V and 0 bases from J, leaving 6 bases between. This CDR3 is 14 amino acids long. CDR1 and CDR2 from the germline V gene are SGHNT and YYREEE (reference sequence).